This T cell receptor beta chain was captured by sequencing in a study of T-cell reconstitution after alpha-beta-depleted transplantation in children listed by TCRdb under 2016. Some background on the complete study: T-cell immune reconstitution after TCRalphabeta/CD19-depleted allogeneic hematopoietic cell transplantation in children was quantitatively tracked in the study by means of TCR repertoire profiling. What the work shows at the level of the full study, not this receptor alone: Apparently early alphabetaT-cell count recovery about two months after transplant reportedly relied on only several hundred rapidly expanded clones derived from non-depleted graft cells. Hyperexpanded clone frequencies declined over subsequent months; after one year, T-cell counts and TCRbeta diversity were mostly attributed to newly produced T cells. In some patients, the high TCRbeta diversity seen at day 60 was put down to recipient T cells and intrathymic progenitors that had survived conditioning.

The library was produced with PCR. These reads were obtained on an Illumina HiSeq 2500. Molecular barcoding was employed in the preparation of TCR libraries, with unique molecular identifiers being used to normalize TCRbeta repertoire quantification. TCRdb reprocessing: public reads trimmed at Q25 with fastp, clones called with MiXCR, in-frame beta chains kept. A single entry per CDR3 protein holds the most common genes and DNA from its merged rows. Counted in this sample were under 35,000 distinct CDR3 sequences; roughly 6.3% of them appeared once. Clones ranked in the top ten supply 5.5% to 7% of the sample. The treatment or condition label corresponds to: allogeneic hematopoietic cell transplantation with graft depleted of TCRalphabeta T cells and CD19 B cells. Transplant recipients were children who received TCRalphabeta/CD19-depleted allogeneic hematopoietic cell grafts. The CDR3 goes from the cysteine to the phenylalanine over 18 residues. The DNA shown is the 54-base CDR3, in frame from base 1. Compared with germline, V lacks 4 bases and J lacks 1 base; bases without a gene match: 9. From a lookup of the germline V gene, CDR1 and CDR2 are LGHNA and YSLEER.

This clonotype was counted ten times or more. The specificity of this receptor is unknown. Base qualities are missing; no much larger clone stands one base away. The chain is made from TRBV4-3 and TRBJ2-3; 12 nucleotides in the junction match TRBD2. This specimen consisted of PBMCs, mostly from graft donor cells, obtained 180 days after TCRalphabeta/CD19-depleted stem cell transplant. This TCR came from a male patient under 18 who had a stem cell transplant for acute myeloid leukemia, so the T cells may come from the graft donor. The DNA is as follows: TGCGCCAGCAGCCCCGACCGTCTAGCGGGAGGGGGCACAGATACGCAGTATTTT. It translates to CASSPDRLAGGGTDTQYF.